These T cell receptor beta chains were read from a single sample in a study of PD-L1 blockade in urothelial cancer. TCRdb's copy holds only in-frame clones and misses some; the assay was immunoSEQ multiplex PCR. The repertoire holds more than 35,000 clones, about nine tenths seen once, with approximately 8.8% in the top ten. The sequencing here drew on PBMCs, taken around atezolizumab (anti-PD-L1) treatment. These receptors were obtained from a man between 70 and 80 years old with urothelial cancer. Both conserved end residues are part of each CDR3. Fields, in order: clone size, D gene, J gene, V gene, CDR3 DNA, CDR3 protein. D genes are given only for firm matches. Clone size, where shown, is once, few, many, or a class for clones that have expanded.

NA NA TRBJ1-5 TRBV28 TGTGCCAGCAGTTCTATATATAGCAATCAGCCCCAGCATTTT CASSSIYSNQPQHF
NA NA TRBJ2-5 TRBV21-1 TGTGCCAGCAGCAAAAGATCGGCTAGCGGCCAAGAGACCCAGTACTTC CASSKRSASGQETQYF
few TRBD2 TRBJ2-7 TRBV5-4 TGTGCCAGCAGCTTTAGCGGGAGGGCCATTTTCGTCGACGAGCAGTACTTC CASSFSGRAIFVDEQYF
once NA TRBJ2-7 TRBV27 TGTGCCAGCAGACCTTCACAGGGAAGGTACGAGCAGTACTTC CASRPSQGRYEQYF
NA NA TRBJ1-5 TRBV5-3 TGTGCCAGAAGCTTGGCAGGGTACAATCAGCCCCAGCATTTT CARSLAGYNQPQHF
NA NA TRBJ2-3 TRBV4-1 TGCGCCAGCAGCCAAGCGTTGAGGGCAGGGGTTAGCACAGATACGCAGTATTTT CASSQALRAGVSTDTQYF
NA NA TRBJ2-1 TRBV7-2 TGTGCCAGCAGCTTAGGGGCAGGCCCCTACAATGAGCAGTTCTTC CASSLGAGPYNEQFF
NA NA TRBJ1-3 TRBV11-2 TGTGCCAGCAGCCGAGAGCGGTCTATGTTAGGATATTTT CASSRERSMLGYF
few NA TRBJ2-1 TRBV2 TGTGCCAGCAGTGAAGCGGGGGAGGAGTTCTTC CASSEAGEEFF
NA TRBD1 TRBJ2-7 TRBV7-9 TGTGCCAGCAGCCGGAATTTAAGAGACAGGGAAGGCAAGCAGTACTTC CASSRNLRDREGKQYF
NA TRBD1 TRBJ2-3 TRBV6-5 TGTGCCAGCAGTTACGACAGGGCCACAGATACGCAGTATTTT CASSYDRATDTQYF
NA NA TRBJ2-7 TRBV19 TGTGCCAGTAGCCCCCCTAGCAACGAGCAGTACTTC CASSPPSNEQYF
NA TRBD2 TRBJ2-3 TRBV11-3 TGTGCCAGCAGCGCCGGGACTAGCGGGAATGTCCCAGATACGCAGTATTTT CASSAGTSGNVPDTQYF
NA NA TRBJ2-5 TRBV28 TGTGCCAGCAGTAGACAGCTGTACCAAGAGACCCAGTACTTC CASSRQLYQETQYF
NA NA TRBJ1-3 TRBV28 TGTGCCAGCAGACCTTCCGGTGCCACCATATATTTT CASRPSGATIYF
NA NA TRBJ1-4 TRBV5-4 TGTGCCAGCAGCTTGGGGGGAAGGGGTGGAGAAAAACTGTTTTTT CASSLGGRGGEKLFF
NA TRBD1 TRBJ1-5 TRBV5-1 TGCGCCAGCAGACCAGAGACAGGGGACAATCAGCCCCAGCATTTT CASRPETGDNQPQHF
once TRBD2 TRBJ2-1 TRBV9 TGTGCCAGCAGCGGAACTAGCGGTAGCTCCTACAATGAGCAGTTCTTC CASSGTSGSSYNEQFF
NA NA TRBJ1-1 TRBV7-9 TGTGCCAGCAGCCTAGGAACAGGGTGGGGAGCTTTCTTT CASSLGTGWGAFF
NA TRBD2 TRBJ2-3 TRBV19 TGTGCCAGTAGTATTCTAGCGGGAGGTCCCTCAGATACGCAGTATTTT CASSILAGGPSDTQYF
NA TRBD1 TRBJ2-1 TRBV9 TGTGCCAGCAGCGCAGGGACAGGGGGGTACTACTACAATGAGCAGTTCTTC CASSAGTGGYYYNEQFF
NA TRBD2 TRBJ2-1 TRBV10-1 TGCGCCAGCATTGGGCGGCGGGAGGAGGACTACAATGAGCAGTTCTTC CASIGRREEDYNEQFF
NA NA TRBJ2-2 TRBV5-1 TGCGCCAGCAGCTTGGAGCTAAACACCGGGGAGCTGTTTTTT CASSLELNTGELFF
NA NA TRBJ2-7 TRBV7-9 TGTGCCAGCAGCGTAGGCCCCCTGGCCGAGCAGTACTTC CASSVGPLAEQYF
NA NA TRBJ2-6 TRBV18 TGTGCCAGCTCAACAGGGTTCTCTGGGGCCAACGTCCTGACTTTC CASSTGFSGANVLTF
NA NA TRBJ2-1 TRBV9 TGTGCCAGCAGCGCCGGGGGAGGACCGGCTTACAATGAGCAGTTCTTC CASSAGGGPAYNEQFF
NA TRBD2 TRBJ2-5 TRBV9 TGTGCCAGCAGCGTAGGGCAAGGGGGTCTAGCGGGAGGGCCGGGAGAGACCCAGTACTTC CASSVGQGGLAGGPGETQYF
NA TRBD1 TRBJ2-7 TRBV27 TGTGCCAGCATTGGGGGACAGGCCGGCTCCTACGAGCAGTACTTC CASIGGQAGSYEQYF